The rows below give T cell receptor beta chains drawn from one sample of a study of T cells after yellow fever vaccination. TCRdb reprocessed the 5' RACE reads via MiXCR and lists one record per CDR3 protein. The sample comprises under 550,000 distinct CDR3 sequences, just over 20% of which are singletons, and about 16% rests with the top ten. Sample: PBMCs, taken approximately 22 days after the first yellow fever vaccination. The receptors originated from a man aged 18 to 29 who received the YFV17D yellow fever vaccine. Both conserved end residues are part of each CDR3. A D gene is named only where the DNA matches it firmly. Only some rows state a clone size, as once, few, many or a class for expanded clones.

D gene: TRBD1
J gene: TRBJ2-5
clone size: NA
V gene: TRBV4-1
CDR3 DNA: TGCGCCAGCAGCCAAGATCTTCTACTGGACAGGGGGCGAGGCGACCAAGAGACCCAGTACTTC
CDR3 protein: CASSQDLLLDRGRGDQETQYF

D gene: TRBD1
J gene: TRBJ1-2
clone size: few
V gene: TRBV7-2
CDR3 DNA: TGTGCCAGCAGCCCCAGGACAGGGGATACCTATGGCTACACCTTC
CDR3 protein: CASSPRTGDTYGYTF

D gene: NA
J gene: TRBJ2-2
clone size: NA
V gene: TRBV24-1
CDR3 DNA: TGTGCCACCAGTGATTCCCGGACTGTCGGGGAGCTGTTTTTT
CDR3 protein: CATSDSRTVGELFF

D gene: TRBD1
J gene: TRBJ2-5
clone size: NA
V gene: TRBV18
CDR3 DNA: TGTGCCAGCTCACCACGCGGCAGGGGGTTTACGGAGACCCAGTACTTC
CDR3 protein: CASSPRGRGFTETQYF

D gene: NA
J gene: TRBJ2-4
clone size: NA
V gene: TRBV6-2/TRBV6-3
CDR3 DNA: TGTGCCAGCAGTTACCCCTACAGTATCAAAAACATTCAGTACTTC
CDR3 protein: CASSYPYSIKNIQYF

D gene: NA
J gene: TRBJ1-6
clone size: NA
V gene: TRBV19
CDR3 DNA: TGTGCCGCGGGACTAGGGGTTAAGGCTTCACCCCTCCACTTT
CDR3 protein: CAAGLGVKASPLHF

D gene: TRBD1
J gene: TRBJ2-7
clone size: NA
V gene: TRBV11-2
CDR3 DNA: TGTGCCAGCAGCCTCGGACAGGGTTTGGACGAGCAGTACTTC
CDR3 protein: CASSLGQGLDEQYF

D gene: NA
J gene: TRBJ1-1
clone size: few
V gene: TRBV7-3
CDR3 DNA: TGTGCCAGCAGGACGACCGGGACAAGGAACACTGAAGCTTTCTTT
CDR3 protein: CASRTTGTRNTEAFF

D gene: NA
J gene: TRBJ2-2
clone size: few
V gene: TRBV14
CDR3 DNA: TGTGCCAGCAGCCAAGATTTCGGACCCACCCTCACCGGGGAGCTGTTTTTT
CDR3 protein: CASSQDFGPTLTGELFF

D gene: TRBD1
J gene: TRBJ1-3
clone size: NA
V gene: TRBV2
CDR3 DNA: TGTGCCACCCACAGGGGTGTTCGCTCTGGAAACACCATATATTTT
CDR3 protein: CATHRGVRSGNTIYF

D gene: TRBD2
J gene: TRBJ2-1
clone size: NA
V gene: TRBV4-1
CDR3 DNA: TGCGCCAGCAGCCAAGATCCTAGCGGGGGTACCTACAATGAGCAGTTCTTC
CDR3 protein: CASSQDPSGGTYNEQFF

D gene: NA
J gene: TRBJ2-1
clone size: many
V gene: TRBV12-3/TRBV12-4
CDR3 DNA: TGTGCCAGCAGTTCCCGAGGAGGGGGGAATGAGCAGTTCTTC
CDR3 protein: CASSSRGGGNEQFF

D gene: TRBD1
J gene: TRBJ2-7
clone size: NA
V gene: TRBV10-1
CDR3 DNA: TGCGCCAGCAGTGATTTGAGGACAGGGGACTACGAGCAGTACTTC
CDR3 protein: CASSDLRTGDYEQYF